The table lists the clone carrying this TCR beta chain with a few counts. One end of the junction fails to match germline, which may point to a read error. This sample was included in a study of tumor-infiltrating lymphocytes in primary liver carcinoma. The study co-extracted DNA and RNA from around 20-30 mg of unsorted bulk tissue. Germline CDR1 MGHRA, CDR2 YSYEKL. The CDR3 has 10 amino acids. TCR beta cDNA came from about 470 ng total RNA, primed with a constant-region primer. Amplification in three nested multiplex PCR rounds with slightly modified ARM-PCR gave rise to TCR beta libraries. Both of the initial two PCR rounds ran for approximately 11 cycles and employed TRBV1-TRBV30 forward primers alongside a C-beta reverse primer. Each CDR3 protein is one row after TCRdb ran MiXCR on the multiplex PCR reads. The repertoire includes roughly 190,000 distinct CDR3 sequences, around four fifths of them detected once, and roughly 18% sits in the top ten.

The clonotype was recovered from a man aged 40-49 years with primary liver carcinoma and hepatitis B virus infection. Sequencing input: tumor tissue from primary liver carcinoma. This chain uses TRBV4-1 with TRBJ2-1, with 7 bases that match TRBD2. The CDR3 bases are TGTGCCAGTAGAGCGGGACAGCAGTTCTTC. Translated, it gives CASRAGQQFF.